Shown below are 5 T cell receptor beta chains from a single sample sequenced in a study of blood T cell repertoires in COVID-19. Assay: immunoSEQ multiplex PCR; the TCRdb copy retains only in-frame clones and omits some. The sample consists of roughly 300,000 clones, 85% of them appearing once. Sequenced input: peripheral blood. Receptors originate from a human donor in a cohort sampled during active COVID-19.

The genes are TRBV18 and TRBJ2-1; 9 nucleotides line up with TRBD2. V lost 3 bases, J lost 7 bases, and 10 bases stayed unmatched. Germline CDR1 is KGHSH and CDR2 is LQKENI. The CDR3 runs to 16 residues. CDR3 amino acids: CASSPSTGTSLNEQFF. CDR3 in DNA: TGTGCCAGCTCACCCTCCACCGGGACTAGCTTGAATGAGCAGTTCTTC. Combining the CDR3 with reference TRBV18 and TRBJ2-1 gives the whole variable domain NAGVMQNPRHLVRRRGQEARLRCSPMKGHSHVYWYRQLPEEGLKFMVYLQKENIIDESGMPKERFSAEFPKEGPSILRIQQVVRGDSAAYFCASSPSTGTSLNEQFFGPGTRLTVL.

The chain employs TRBV11-2 and TRBJ2-1, with TRBD2 identical over 15 bases. Germline lookup yields CDR1 SGHAT and CDR2 FQNNGV. Trimming removed 4 bases from V and 9 bases from J; junction bases left unmatched: 4. The CDR3 sequence is 15 residues long. The CDR3 DNA follows: TGTGCCAGCAGCTCCGGACTAGCGGGAGGGGTTGAGCAGTTCTTC. This gives the protein CASSSGLAGGVEQFF. Using reference TRBV11-2 and TRBJ2-1 for the parts outside the CDR3, the full variable domain is EAGVAQSPRYKIIEKRQSVAFWCNPISGHATLYWYQQILGQGPKLLIQFQNNGVVDDSQLPKDRFSAERLKGVDSTLKIQPAKLEDSAVYLCASSSGLAGGVEQFFGPGTRLTVL.

The chain combines TRBV10-1 with TRBJ2-1; perhaps TRBD2 as D (6 bases). This CDR3 region has 16 residues. Germline CDR1 and CDR2: WNHNN and SYGVQD (reference sequence). V lost 6 bases, J lost 0 bases, and 15 bases lay in between. CDR3 residues: CASRIRRDSSYNEQFF. The CDR3 bases are TGCGCCAGCAGAATTCGGCGGGATAGCTCCTACAATGAGCAGTTCTTC.

This clone was seen at least ten times. The chain employs TRBV7-9 and TRBJ2-1; 8 bases align to TRBD2. The junction had 3 bases not matched to a gene; V was cut back by 5 bases and J by 0 bases. The CDR3 loop spans 15 amino acids. Germline assignment: CDR1 SEHNR and CDR2 FQNEAQ (reference sequence). This CDR3 is CASSQGTSSYNEQFF. DNA for the CDR3: TGTGCCAGCAGCCAAGGGACTAGCTCCTACAATGAGCAGTTCTTC.

This clone was seen a handful of times. This chain links TRBV4-1 with TRBJ2-1; tentative D call: TRBD2 (5 bases). Germline V gene sequence: CDR1 MGHRA, CDR2 YSYEKL. The CDR3 is 14 residues long. Trimming stripped 4 bases from V and 10 bases from J, with 17 bases between. The DNA for the CDR3 is TGCGCCAGCAGCCGAATAGGACTTCCCCCCGAGCAGTTCTTC. Translating gives CASSRIGLPPEQFF.